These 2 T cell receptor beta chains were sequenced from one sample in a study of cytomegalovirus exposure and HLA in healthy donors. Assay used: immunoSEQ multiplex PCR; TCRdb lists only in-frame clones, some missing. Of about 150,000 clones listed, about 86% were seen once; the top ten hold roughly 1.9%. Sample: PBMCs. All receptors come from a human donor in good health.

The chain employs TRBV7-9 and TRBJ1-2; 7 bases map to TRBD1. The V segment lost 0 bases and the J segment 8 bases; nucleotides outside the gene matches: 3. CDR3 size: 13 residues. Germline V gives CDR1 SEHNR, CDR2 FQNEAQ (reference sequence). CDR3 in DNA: TGTGCCAGCAGCTTAGCAGGGGGCGAGGGCTACACCTTC. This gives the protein CASSLAGGEGYTF.

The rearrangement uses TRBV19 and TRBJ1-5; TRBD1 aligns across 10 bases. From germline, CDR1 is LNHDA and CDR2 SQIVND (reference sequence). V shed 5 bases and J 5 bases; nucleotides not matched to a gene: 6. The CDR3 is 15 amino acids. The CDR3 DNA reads TGTGCCAGTAGTTTTTTCGGGACAGGGGATCAGCCCCAGCATTTT. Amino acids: CASSFFGTGDQPQHF.